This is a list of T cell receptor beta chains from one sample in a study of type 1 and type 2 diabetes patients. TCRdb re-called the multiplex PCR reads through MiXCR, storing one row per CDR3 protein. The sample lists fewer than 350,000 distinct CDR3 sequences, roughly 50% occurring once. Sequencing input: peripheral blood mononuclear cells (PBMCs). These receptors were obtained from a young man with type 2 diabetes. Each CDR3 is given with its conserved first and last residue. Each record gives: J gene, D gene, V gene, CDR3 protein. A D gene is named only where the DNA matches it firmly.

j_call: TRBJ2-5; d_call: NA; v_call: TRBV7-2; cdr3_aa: CASSFQETQYF
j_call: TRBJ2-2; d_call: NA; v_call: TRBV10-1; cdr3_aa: CASGRLTGELFF
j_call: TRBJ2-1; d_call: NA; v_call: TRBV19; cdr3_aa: CASSIQKGRHEQFF
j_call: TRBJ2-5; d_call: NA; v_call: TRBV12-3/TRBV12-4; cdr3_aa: CASSLRDNDQETQYF
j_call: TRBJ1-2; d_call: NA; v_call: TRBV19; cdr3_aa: CASSIANGYTF
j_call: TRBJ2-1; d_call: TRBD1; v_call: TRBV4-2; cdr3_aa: CASSQPGQGFNEQFF
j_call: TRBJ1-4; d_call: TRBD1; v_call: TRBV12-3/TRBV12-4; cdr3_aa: CASSSTPGTGALKTNEKLFF
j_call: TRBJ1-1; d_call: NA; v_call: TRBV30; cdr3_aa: CAWSQFWEGAEAFF
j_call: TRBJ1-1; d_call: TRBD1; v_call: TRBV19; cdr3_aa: CASTGQGVAEAFF
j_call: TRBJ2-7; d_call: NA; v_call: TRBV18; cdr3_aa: CASSLQDSYEQYF
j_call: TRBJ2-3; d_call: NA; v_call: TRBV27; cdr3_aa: CASSLGTVGTDTQYF
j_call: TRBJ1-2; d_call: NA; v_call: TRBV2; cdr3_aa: CASSDDRTYGYTF
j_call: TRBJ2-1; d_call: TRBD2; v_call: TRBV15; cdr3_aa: CATSRDAGVFYNEQFF
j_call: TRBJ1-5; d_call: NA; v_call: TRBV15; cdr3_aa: CATSRDKPGGNQPQHF
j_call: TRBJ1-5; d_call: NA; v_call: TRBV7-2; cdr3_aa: CASSLLWVIPGEPDNSNQPQHF
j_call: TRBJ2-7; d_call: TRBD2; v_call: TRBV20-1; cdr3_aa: CSVNGGGLATNEQYF
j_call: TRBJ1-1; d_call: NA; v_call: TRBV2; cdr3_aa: CASSGRLLGTEAFF
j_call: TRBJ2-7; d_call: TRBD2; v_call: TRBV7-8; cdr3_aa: CASTSPGGSSYEQYF
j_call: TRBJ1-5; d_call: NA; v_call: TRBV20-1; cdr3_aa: CSASVGGSGQPQHF
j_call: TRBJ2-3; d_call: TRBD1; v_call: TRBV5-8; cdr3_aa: CASSSGTGATDTQYF
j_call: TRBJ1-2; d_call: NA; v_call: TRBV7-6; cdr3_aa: CASSQRRANYGHTF
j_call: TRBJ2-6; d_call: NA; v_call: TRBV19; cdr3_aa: CASRTGSGANVLTF
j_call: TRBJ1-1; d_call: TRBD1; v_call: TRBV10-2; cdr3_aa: CASSERQGAEAFF
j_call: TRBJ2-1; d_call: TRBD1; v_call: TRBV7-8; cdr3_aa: CASSASQPGTEAYNEQFF
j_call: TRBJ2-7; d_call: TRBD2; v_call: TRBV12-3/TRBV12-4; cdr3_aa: CASNGWVTLGGRVSYEQYF
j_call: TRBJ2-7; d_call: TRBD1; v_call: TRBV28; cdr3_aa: CASSHRQGVTYEQYF
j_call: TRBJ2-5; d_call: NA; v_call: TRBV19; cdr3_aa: CASSRTDQETQYF
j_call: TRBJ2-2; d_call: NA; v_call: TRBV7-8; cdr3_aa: CASSLPTRGTNTGELFF
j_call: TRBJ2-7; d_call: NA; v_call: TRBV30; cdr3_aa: CAWSVGAQGFDEQYF
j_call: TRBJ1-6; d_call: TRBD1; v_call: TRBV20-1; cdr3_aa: CSATPGQGVSSPLHF
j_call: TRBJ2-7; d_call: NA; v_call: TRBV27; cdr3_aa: CASSVTGTLPVEQYF
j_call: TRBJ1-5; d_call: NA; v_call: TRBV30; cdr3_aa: CAWSLAYNQPQHF